This T cell receptor beta chain appears in the sequencing data of a study of technical replicates of blood from a handful of donors. Produced via immunoSEQ multiplex PCR; TCRdb's table is partial and in-frame only. The sample has 83,000 or so clones, 85% to 95% seen once. Germline V gives CDR1 WSHSY, CDR2 SAAADI. The CDR3 extends over 12 amino acids. Trimming stripped 6 bases from V and 3 bases from J, with 9 bases between. Sequencing input: T cells isolated from PBMCs. This clonotype was sampled from a human donor in good health. The rearrangement links TRBV10-2 to TRBJ2-7; TRBD2 is a possible D gene (5 bases). The CDR3 nucleotides read TGCGCCAGCAGGTCTGGACTCTACGAGCAGTACTTC. This translates into CASRSGLYEQYF.